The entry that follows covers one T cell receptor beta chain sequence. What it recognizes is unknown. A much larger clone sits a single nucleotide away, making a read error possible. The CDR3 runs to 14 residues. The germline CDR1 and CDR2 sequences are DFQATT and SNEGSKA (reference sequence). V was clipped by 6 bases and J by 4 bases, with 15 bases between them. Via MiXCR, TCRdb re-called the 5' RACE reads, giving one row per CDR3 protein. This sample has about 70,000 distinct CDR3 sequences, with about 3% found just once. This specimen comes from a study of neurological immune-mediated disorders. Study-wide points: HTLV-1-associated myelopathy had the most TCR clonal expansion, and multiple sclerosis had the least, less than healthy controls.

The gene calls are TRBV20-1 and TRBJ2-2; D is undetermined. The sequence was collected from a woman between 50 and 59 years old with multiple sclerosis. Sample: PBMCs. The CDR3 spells CSADPGSGTGELFF. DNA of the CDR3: TGCAGTGCGGACCCTGGATCGGGCACCGGGGAGCTGTTTTTT.